This T cell receptor beta chain appears in the sequencing data of a study of cytomegalovirus exposure and HLA in healthy donors. The PCR made use of 60 Vbeta and 13 Jbeta primers. The table came from immunoSEQ multiplex PCR; TCRdb's copy has only in-frame clones and leaves some out. The sample contains about 150,000 clones, roughly 74% of which appear only once. As for this clone: The antigen is unknown.

Study-level findings and limits: Trimming of TCR beta V- and J-genes showed a link, identified in a later analysis, to a missense DCLRE1C variant.

V dropped 1 base and J dropped 0 bases, with 12 bases sitting between them. Germline CDR1 SQVTM, CDR2 ANQGSEA. The CDR3 runs 15 residues. The chain has TRBV29-1 and TRBJ1-1; D remains ambiguous. The sequenced material came from PBMCs. This TCR was sampled from a man aged 18 to 35 in good health and CMV-seronegative. The CDR3 here is CSVEGWPTMNTEAFF. CDR3 nucleotides: TGCAGCGTTGAAGGATGGCCGACTATGAACACTGAAGCTTTCTTT.